Reported below is one T cell receptor beta chain. The identical CDR3 is also encoded by other nucleotide sequences in the sample. Trimming removed 1 base from V and 3 bases from J; junction bases left unmatched: 3. The CDR3 totals 14 residues. Germline CDR1 reads SGHVS; CDR2 reads FNYEAQ. CD45RO-negative, CCR7-selected cells formed the naive CD8 fraction, which excluded terminally differentiated effector memory CD45RA+ cells. This entry is derived from a study of shared clonotypes between healthy human individuals. TCRdb's copy holds only in-frame clones and misses some; the assay was immunoSEQ multiplex PCR. The table includes 550,000 to 650,000 clones, approximately 96% detected once.

Material: naive CD8+ T cells sorted from blood. The receptor's source is a woman aged 25 to 45 in good health. The rearrangement uses TRBV7-6 and TRBJ2-7, with 7 positions matching TRBD1. CDR3 DNA sequence: TGTGCCAGCAGCTTAGGGGCAGGGGGCTACGAGCAGTACTTC. This sequence encodes CASSLGAGGYEQYF.